This T cell receptor beta chain was observed in a study of shared clonotypes between healthy human individuals. Study outcomes and limitations: Generally, naive subsets (rather than memory subsets) showed larger estimated richness. Approximately 5.3% was the fraction of naive CD4 clonotypes found shared across a few donors.

This clone was seen just once. Its target is not known. The authors divided CD4+ cells into CD45RA+ naive and CD45RA-negative memory subsets. Using immunoSEQ multiplex PCR, the repertoire was profiled, and TCRdb retains in-frame clones only, with some absent. The sample consists of 2.3 million or so clones, 93% of them appearing once. Per the germline V gene, CDR1 is MNHEY and CDR2 is SMNVEV (reference sequence). Deletions cut 7 bases from V and 4 bases from J, with 13 bases between. CDR3 size: 13 residues. Sequencing input: naive CD4+ T cells from PBMCs. Stated subset: CD45RA+ positively selected. The receptor was isolated from a man aged 18 to 29 in good health. Some clones in this sample may be carry-over from other donors' samples. This rearrangement joins TRBV27 to TRBJ1-1; the D is unclear. Written as DNA, the CDR3 is TGTGCCAGCAACCAGCGCTTAGGCACTGAAGCTTTCTTT. Protein sequence: CASNQRLGTEAFF.